Listed here is a single TCR beta chain. The data were obtained in a study of blood T cell repertoires in COVID-19. Study as a whole: Some COVID-19 samples were acute and others convalescent; all came from the United States, Italy and Spain. The cDNA or gDNA used as material had been derived from T cells, B-cell-depleted T cells, or PBMCs.

Per the study methods: Amplification of reference gene primers provided the estimated nucleated cell counts. Method: immunoSEQ multiplex PCR; TCRdb's copy keeps in-frame clones and lacks some. V and J calls and clone size are copied from that table; D and trimming were computed from the DNA. The table includes about 160,000 clones, 90% to 95% detected once. With 1 base clipped from V and 7 bases from J, the junction kept 1 base outside the gene matches. The CDR3 length is 14 residues. Germline V lookup: CDR1 SGHNT, CDR2 YENEEA. The source of this sequence is a man aged 50-60 years with acute or convalescent COVID-19. The source material was peripheral blood. This chain uses TRBV11-3 with TRBJ2-1; 10 bases are shared with TRBD1. CDR3 region: CASSLGTGGNEQFF. The CDR3 nucleotides are TGTGCCAGCAGCTTAGGGACAGGGGGGAATGAGCAGTTCTTC. Together with reference TRBV11-3 and TRBJ2-1, the CDR3 gives the full variable domain: EAGVVQSPRYKIIEKKQPVAFWCNPISGHNTLYWYLQNLGQGPELLIRYENEEAVDDSQLPKDRFSAERLKGVDSTLKIQPAELGDSAVYLCASSLGTGGNEQFFGPGTRLTVL.